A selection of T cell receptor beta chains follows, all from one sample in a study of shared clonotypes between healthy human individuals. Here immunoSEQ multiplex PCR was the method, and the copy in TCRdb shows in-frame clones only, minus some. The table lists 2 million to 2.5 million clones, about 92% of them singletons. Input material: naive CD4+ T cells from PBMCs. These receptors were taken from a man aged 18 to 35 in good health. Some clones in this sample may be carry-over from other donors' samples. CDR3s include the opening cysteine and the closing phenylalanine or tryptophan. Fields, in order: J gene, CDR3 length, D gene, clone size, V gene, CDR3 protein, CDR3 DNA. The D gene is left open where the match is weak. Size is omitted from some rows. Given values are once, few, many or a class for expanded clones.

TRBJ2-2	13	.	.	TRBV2	CATRLSSTGELFF	TGTGCCACTAGATTATCTTCAACCGGGGAGCTGTTTTTT
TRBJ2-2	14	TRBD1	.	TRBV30	CAYDRGRFTGELFF	TGTGCCTACGATAGGGGGCGATTCACCGGGGAGCTGTTTTTT
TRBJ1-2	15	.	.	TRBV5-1	CASSLGLGTSYGYTF	TGCGCCAGCAGCTTAGGTTTAGGGACGTCCTATGGCTACACCTTC
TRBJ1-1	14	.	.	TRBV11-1	CASSLFRENTEAFF	TGTGCCAGCAGCTTATTTAGGGAGAACACTGAAGCTTTCTTT
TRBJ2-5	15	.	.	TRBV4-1	CASSQDWERGETQYF	TGCGCCAGCAGCCAAGATTGGGAAAGGGGAGAGACCCAGTACTTC
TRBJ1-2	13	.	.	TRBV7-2	CASSKGSNYGYTF	TGTGCCAGCAGCAAGGGGTCTAACTATGGCTACACCTTC
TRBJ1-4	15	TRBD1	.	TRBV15	CATSADREAWEKLFF	TGTGCCACCAGCGCCGACAGGGAGGCTTGGGAAAAACTGTTTTTT
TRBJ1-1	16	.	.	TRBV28	CASSSTGLVMNTEAFF	TGTGCCAGCAGTTCCACGGGGCTAGTCATGAACACTGAAGCTTTCTTT
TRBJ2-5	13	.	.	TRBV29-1	CSTGGRGVETQYF	TGCAGCACGGGCGGCAGGGGAGTAGAGACCCAGTACTTC
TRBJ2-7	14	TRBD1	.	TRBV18	CASSPLGQAYEQYF	TGTGCCAGCTCACCCCTCGGACAGGCCTACGAGCAGTACTTC
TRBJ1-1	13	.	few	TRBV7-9	CASSSQGFPEAFF	TGTGCCAGCAGCTCCCAGGGGTTCCCTGAAGCTTTCTTT
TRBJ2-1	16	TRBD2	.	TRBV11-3	CASSPWTSGYYNEQFF	TGTGCCAGCAGCCCCTGGACTAGCGGTTACTACAATGAGCAGTTCTTC
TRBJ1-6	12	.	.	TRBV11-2	CASSLDHGPLHF	TGTGCCAGCAGCTTAGATCACGGACCCCTCCACTTT
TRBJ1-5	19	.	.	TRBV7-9	CASSLDPRGDGRVRQPQHF	TGTGCCAGCAGCTTAGATCCCAGAGGCGATGGGCGAGTTCGTCAGCCCCAGCATTTT
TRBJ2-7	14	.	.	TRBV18	CASSPIGNSYEQYF	TGTGCCAGCTCACCAATAGGGAACTCCTACGAGCAGTACTTC
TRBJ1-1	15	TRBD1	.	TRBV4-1	CASSQVGQGNTEAFF	TGCGCCAGCAGCCAAGTTGGACAGGGGAACACTGAAGCTTTCTTT
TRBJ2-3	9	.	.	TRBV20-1	CRPPDTQYF	TGCAGGCCCCCGGATACGCAGTATTTT
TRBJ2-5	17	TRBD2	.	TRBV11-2	CASSLEGSGLAGETQYF	TGTGCCAGCAGCTTAGAGGGCAGCGGACTAGCCGGGGAGACCCAGTACTTC
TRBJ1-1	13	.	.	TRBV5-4	CASSLESFTEAFF	TGTGCCAGCAGCTTGGAATCTTTCACTGAAGCTTTCTTT
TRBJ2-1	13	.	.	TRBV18	CASSPDLASEQFF	TGTGCCAGCTCACCGGATCTAGCGAGTGAGCAGTTCTTC
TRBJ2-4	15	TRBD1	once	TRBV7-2	CASSGQGAFWDIQYF	TGTGCCAGCAGCGGACAGGGGGCATTCTGGGACATTCAGTACTTC
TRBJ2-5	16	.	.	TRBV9	CASSVSGAADERAQYF	TGTGCCAGCAGCGTATCGGGAGCGGCCGACGAAAGGGCCCAGTACTTC
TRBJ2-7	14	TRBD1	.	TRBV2	CASSEFGTGPEQYF	TGTGCCAGCAGTGAATTTGGGACAGGGCCCGAGCAGTACTTC
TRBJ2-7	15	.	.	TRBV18	CASSPIRGEMEEQYF	TGTGCCAGCTCACCAATCCGGGGAGAGATGGAGGAGCAGTACTTC
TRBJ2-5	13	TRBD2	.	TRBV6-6	CASTLGGVETQYF	TGTGCCAGCACCTTGGGGGGGGTGGAGACCCAGTACTTC
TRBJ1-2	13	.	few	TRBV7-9	CASSFGQFYGYTF	TGTGCCAGCAGCTTCGGCCAGTTCTATGGCTACACCTTC
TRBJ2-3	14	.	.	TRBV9	CASSVALITDTQYF	TGTGCCAGCAGCGTTGCACTTATCACAGATACGCAGTATTTT
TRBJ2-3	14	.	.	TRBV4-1	CASSHGTRTDTQYF	TGCGCCAGCAGCCATGGGACGCGCACAGATACGCAGTATTTT
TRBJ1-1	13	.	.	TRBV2	CASSGQMNTEAFF	TGTGCCAGCAGTGGGCAGATGAACACTGAAGCTTTCTTT
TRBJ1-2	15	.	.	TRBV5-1	CASSLGVSGNYGYTF	TGCGCCAGCAGCTTGGGAGTATCGGGGAACTATGGCTACACCTTC
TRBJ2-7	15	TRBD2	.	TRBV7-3	CASSALAGVPHEQYF	TGTGCCAGCAGCGCCTTAGCGGGAGTTCCCCACGAGCAGTACTTC
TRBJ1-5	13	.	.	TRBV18	CASSPRAGQPQHF	TGTGCCAGCTCACCACGGGCGGGCCAGCCCCAGCATTTT
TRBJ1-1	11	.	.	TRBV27	CASSFRLVAFF	TGTGCCAGCAGTTTTAGATTAGTAGCTTTCTTT
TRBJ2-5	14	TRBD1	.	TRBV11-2	CASSSGQIRETQYF	TGTGCCAGCAGCTCGGGACAGATTAGGGAGACCCAGTACTTC
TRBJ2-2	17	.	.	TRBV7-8	CASSLAWVQGYTGELFF	TGTGCCAGCAGCCTCGCCTGGGTCCAGGGATACACCGGGGAGCTGTTTTTT
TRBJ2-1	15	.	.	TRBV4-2	CASSQEVLNYNEQFF	TGTGCCAGCAGCCAAGAAGTCCTCAACTACAATGAGCAGTTCTTC
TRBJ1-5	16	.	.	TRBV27	CASSLSSWGRNQPQHF	TGTGCCAGCAGTTTATCTTCTTGGGGCCGCAATCAGCCCCAGCATTTT
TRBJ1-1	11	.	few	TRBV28	CASSLWGEAFF	TGTGCCAGCAGTCTATGGGGAGAAGCTTTCTTT
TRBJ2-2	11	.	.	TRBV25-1	CASSEFGELFF	TGTGCCAGCAGTGAATTCGGGGAGCTGTTTTTT
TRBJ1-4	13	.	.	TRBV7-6	CASSVGNGEKLFF	TGTGCCAGCAGTGTTGGGAATGGGGAAAAACTGTTTTTT
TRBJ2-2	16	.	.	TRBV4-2	CASSQPDRLNTGELFF	TGTGCCAGCAGCCAACCTGACAGGCTAAACACCGGGGAGCTGTTTTTT
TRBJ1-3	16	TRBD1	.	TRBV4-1	CASSHRDRVDGNTIYF	TGCGCCAGCAGCCACCGGGACAGGGTGGATGGAAACACCATATATTTT
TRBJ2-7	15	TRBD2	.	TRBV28	CASSSTGTTTYEQYF	TGTGCCAGCAGTTCTACCGGGACTACCACATACGAGCAGTACTTC
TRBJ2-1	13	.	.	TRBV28	CASSPDRYNEQFF	TGTGCCAGCAGTCCCGACAGGTACAATGAGCAGTTCTTC
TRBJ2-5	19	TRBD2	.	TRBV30	CAWSGLREGPSGSQETQYF	TGTGCCTGGAGTGGTCTGCGGGAGGGCCCTTCAGGAAGCCAAGAGACCCAGTACTTC
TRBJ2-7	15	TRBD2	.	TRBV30	CAWSVQLAGYYEQYF	TGTGCCTGGAGTGTACAGCTAGCGGGGTATTACGAGCAGTACTTC
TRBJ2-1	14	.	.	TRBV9	CASSVGVSYNEQFF	TGTGCCAGCAGCGTGGGGGTCTCCTACAATGAGCAGTTCTTC
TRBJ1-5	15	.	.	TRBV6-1	CASSSLRGPNQPQHF	TGTGCCAGCAGCTCGCTACGAGGGCCCAATCAGCCCCAGCATTTT
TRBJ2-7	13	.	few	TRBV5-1	CASSSGPSYEQYF	TGCGCCAGCAGCTCCGGACCCTCCTACGAGCAGTACTTC
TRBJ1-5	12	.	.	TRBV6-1	CASSEVSGSQHF	TGTGCCAGCAGTGAAGTTTCGGGGTCCCAGCATTTT
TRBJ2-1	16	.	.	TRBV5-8	CASSLVLGSSYNEQFF	TGTGCCAGCAGCTTGGTGCTCGGAAGCTCCTACAATGAGCAGTTCTTC
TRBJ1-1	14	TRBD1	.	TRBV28	CASRQGSMNTEAFF	TGTGCCAGCCGACAGGGTAGCATGAACACTGAAGCTTTCTTT
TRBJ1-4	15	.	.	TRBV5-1	CASSLSGPSMEKLFF	TGCGCCAGCAGCTTGTCAGGTCCGAGTATGGAAAAACTGTTTTTT
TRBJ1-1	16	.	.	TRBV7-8	CASSNSGRGSSTEAFF	TGTGCCAGCAGCAATAGCGGGCGGGGCTCAAGCACTGAAGCTTTCTTT
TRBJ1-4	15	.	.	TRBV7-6	CASSPREGGREKLFF	TGTGCCAGCAGCCCAAGAGAGGGGGGGCGGGAAAAACTGTTTTTT
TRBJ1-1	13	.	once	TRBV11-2	CASSAALEYQAFF	TGTGCCAGCAGCGCGGCCTTAGAATACCAAGCTTTCTTT
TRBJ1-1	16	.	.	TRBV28	CASSQPRQAVNTEAFF	TGTGCCAGCAGCCAACCAAGACAGGCCGTGAACACTGAAGCTTTCTTT